The 27 T cell receptor beta chains listed next were all sequenced from one sample in a study of response to subunit inactivated influenza vaccine. TCRdb re-analysed the RT-PCR reads in MiXCR, keeping a single row per CDR3 protein. The table has some 600,000 distinct CDR3 sequences, 13% to 15% seen once. This specimen was PBMCs from blood, taken about 14 days before vaccination. The receptors shown here come from a man aged 45-60 years who received an inactivated influenza vaccine.

Notes on this clonotype: The junction does not match germline at one end; this may be a read error. V usage is TRBV4-3 and J usage is TRBJ1-1; possibly TRBD1 for D (5 bases). This CDR3 spans 12 amino acids. CDR1 is LGHNA and CDR2 is YSLEER in the germline V gene. CDR3 in amino acids: CASCHGTDWVIF. Written as DNA, the CDR3 is TGCGCCAGCTGCCACGGGACGGACTGGGTGATCTTT.

This clonotype was detected only a few times. The V call is TRBV27, the J call TRBJ1-5; 8 bases match TRBD1. The CDR3 has 15 residues. Germline assignment: CDR1 MNHEY and CDR2 SMNVEV (reference sequence). Trimming cost V 6 bases and J 6 bases; bases outside gene matches: 10. Here the CDR3 DNA reads TGTGCCAGCAGACCCCGACAGGGGTTAACTCAGCCCCAGCATTTT. Protein: CASRPRQGLTQPQHF.

This clonotype was seen many times. V gene TRBV2 combines with J gene TRBJ2-1; 9 bases align to TRBD2. This CDR3 is 15 amino acids long. Germline V gene data show CDR1 as SNHLY and CDR2 as FYNNEI. V was clipped by 2 bases and J by 6 bases; unmatched bases: 5. CDR3 coding DNA: TGTGCCAGCAGTGAAATAGCGGGAGTTGGCAATGAGCAGTTCTTC. This gives the protein CASSEIAGVGNEQFF.

The rearrangement links TRBV19 to TRBJ2-5; the D is unclear. Germline V gene lookup returns CDR1 LNHDA and CDR2 SQIVND (reference sequence). V lost 4 bases and J lost 5, with 8 bases in between. The CDR3 spans 12 residues. The CDR3 nucleotides are TGTGCCAGTAGTACCGCCCCGGAGACCCAGTACTTC. It encodes CASSTAPETQYF. Complete variable domain (other parts from reference TRBV19 and TRBJ2-5): DGGITQSPKYLFRKEGQNVTLSCEQNLNHDAMYWYRQDPGQGLRLIYYSQIVNDFQKGDIAEGYSVSREKKESFPLTVTSAQKNPTAFYLCASSTAPETQYFGPGTRLLVL.

This clonotype has more than one count but fewer than ten. The chain recombines TRBV10-3 with TRBJ2-3, with 13 positions matching TRBD2. Germline V lookup: CDR1 ENHRY, CDR2 SYGVKD. The CDR3 covers 16 residues. V gave up 3 bases and J gave up 3 bases; unmatched junction bases: 3. CDR3 in DNA: TGTGCCATCAGTGAAGCGGGACTAGCGGGGACAGATACGCAGTATTTT. This sequence encodes CAISEAGLAGTDTQYF.

This clonotype was observed a handful of times. The chain has TRBV30 and TRBJ2-1; D possibly uses TRBD1 or TRBD2 (5 bases each). Looked up from germline, CDR1 is GTSNPN and CDR2 is SVGIG (reference sequence). The CDR3 extends over 14 amino acids. V was pared by 5 bases and J by 0 bases, with 11 bases between. CDR3: CAWATGGSYNEQFF. Here the CDR3 DNA reads TGTGCCTGGGCCACAGGAGGCTCCTACAATGAGCAGTTCTTC.

This clonotype came up once. The chain is built from TRBV7-2 and TRBJ2-1, with 9 bases identical to TRBD2. V gave up 3 bases and J gave up 6 bases; unmatched junction bases: 6. Germline CDR1 is SGHTA and CDR2 is FQGNSA. The CDR3 totals 15 residues. CDR3 sequence: CASSFPREGGNEQFF. The CDR3 region has the DNA TGTGCCAGCAGCTTCCCGCGGGAGGGGGGCAATGAGCAGTTCTTC. Combining the CDR3 with reference TRBV7-2 and TRBJ2-1 gives the whole variable domain GAGVSQSPSNKVTEKGKDVELRCDPISGHTALYWYRQSLGQGLEFLIYFQGNSAPDKSGLPSDRFSAERTGGSVSTLTIQRTQQEDSAVYLCASSFPREGGNEQFFGPGTRLTVL.

The table lists this clonotype with a few counts. The CDR3 sequence is CASSTTGRGEAFF. The CDR3 DNA follows: TGTGCCAGCAGCACCACAGGGAGGGGAGAAGCTTTCTTT. The chain carries TRBV7-9 and TRBJ1-1, with D perhaps TRBD1 (6 bases). Germline lookup yields CDR1 SEHNR and CDR2 FQNEAQ (reference sequence). The CDR3 runs to 13 residues. Deletions cut 5 bases from V and 8 bases from J, with 15 bases between.

This clonotype has only a few counts. V gene TRBV12-3 or TRBV12-4 combines with J gene TRBJ1-5; D not certain. Trimming took 4 bases from V and 0 from J, leaving 7 bases between them. The CDR3 totals 14 residues. The CDR3 coding sequence is TGTGCCAGCAGTTCTCCCGATAGCAATCAGCCCCAGCATTTT. It translates to CASSSPDSNQPQHF.

This chain joins TRBV20-1 and TRBJ2-2; 7 bases map to TRBD1. V was pared by 6 bases and J by 7 bases, with 11 bases of the junction left unmatched. Germline V lookup: CDR1 DFQATT, CDR2 SNEGSKA (reference sequence). The CDR3 length is 14 residues. The CDR3 DNA is TGCAGTGCCCAGGCACAGGGGCGGAACGGGGAGCTGTTTTTT. Its translation: CSAQAQGRNGELFF.

There are a few counts of this clonotype. The chain is built from TRBV5-1 and TRBJ2-3; D gene uncertain. The V gene lost 0 bases and the J gene lost 1 base, with 9 bases spanning the gap. Germline V lookup: CDR1 SGHRS, CDR2 YFSETQ. The CDR3 has 15 amino acids. The CDR3 sequence: CASSLVSFGTDTQYF. DNA of the CDR3: TGCGCCAGCAGCTTGGTCAGCTTCGGCACAGATACGCAGTATTTT.

The V and J genes are TRBV20-1 and TRBJ2-5, with D perhaps TRBD2 (6 bases). Germline-derived CDR1 and CDR2 are DFQATT and SNEGSKA (reference sequence). Trimming removed 0 bases at V and 7 bases at J, with 21 bases between. CDR3 length: 16 amino acids. This chain's CDR3 is CSARDPGGGPARTQYF. As DNA, the CDR3 is TGCAGTGCTAGAGATCCGGGTGGAGGGCCCGCTCGGACCCAGTACTTC.

This chain links TRBV5-6 with TRBJ1-6, with D perhaps TRBD1 (6 bases). Trimming stripped 1 base from V and 1 base from J, with 15 bases between. There are 18 residues in the CDR3. Germline CDR1 SGHDT, CDR2 YYEEEE. DNA for the CDR3: TGTGCCAGCAGCTTGTTGGGGGGCCGAGGATCCTATAATTCACCCCTCCACTTT. It encodes CASSLLGGRGSYNSPLHF.

A few counts support this clonotype. The chain recombines TRBV20-1 with TRBJ2-3; the match to TRBD1 covers 9 bases. The J segment lost 1 base and the V segment lost 5 bases, leaving 10 bases of the junction unmatched. This CDR3 region has 16 residues. Per the germline V gene, CDR1 is DFQATT and CDR2 is SNEGSKA (reference sequence). The CDR3 DNA reads TGCAGTGCTCACAGGGGGCCCAGCGGGCGCACAGATACGCAGTATTTT. Residues: CSAHRGPSGRTDTQYF.

This chain links TRBV10-3 with TRBJ2-7; D is undetermined. The CDR3 spans 12 residues. V lost 2 bases, J lost 4 bases, and 6 bases lay in between. Germline assignment: CDR1 ENHRY and CDR2 SYGVKD. CDR3 in DNA: TGTGCCATCAGTGAGCAGCATTACGAGCAGTACTTC. Its protein is CAISEQHYEQYF.

This clonotype was counted only a few times. The rearrangement links TRBV6-6 to TRBJ2-6; 7 nucleotides agree with TRBD1. Germline values: CDR1 MNHNY, CDR2 SVGAGI (reference sequence). J lost 3 bases, V lost 7 bases, and 6 bases had no gene match. This CDR3 has 15 residues. The CDR3, as DNA: TGTGCCAGCACCCCCAGGGGGTTTGGGGCCAACGTCCTGACTTTC. Translating gives CASTPRGFGANVLTF.

This clonotype showed up just a few times. V gene TRBV7-8 combines with J gene TRBJ2-2; 12 bases are shared with TRBD2. This CDR3 region has 17 residues. Trimming removed 1 base from V and 6 bases from J; junction bases left unmatched: 6. CDR1 and CDR2 from the germline V gene are SGHVS and FQNEAQ. DNA for the CDR3: TGTGCCAGCAGCTTAGGACTAGCGGGGGCGGGGTCCGGGGAGCTGTTTTTT. It yields the protein CASSLGLAGAGSGELFF.

The V call is TRBV18, the J call TRBJ2-3, with 14 nucleotides matching TRBD2. CDR3 length equals 17 residues. In germline, CDR1 is KGHSH, CDR2 LQKENI. Unmatched junction bases numbered 9, after V lost 5 bases and J lost 5 bases. CDR3: CASSAGTSGSGQDTQYF. CDR3 DNA: TGTGCCAGCTCAGCCGGGACTAGCGGGAGCGGACAAGATACGCAGTATTTT.

This clonotype was observed many times. The genes are TRBV27 and TRBJ2-7, with 11 nucleotides matching TRBD2. Germline trimming cut 6 bases from V and 6 bases from J; bases unmatched to any gene: 13. Germline CDR1 reads MNHEY; CDR2 reads SMNVEV (reference sequence). CDR3 length: 16 amino acids. The CDR3 nucleotides are TGTGCCAGCAGACTTATCAGACTAGCGGGAAAAGGCGAGCAGTACTTC. Protein sequence: CASRLIRLAGKGEQYF.

This clonotype was seen more than once but under ten times. The chain couples TRBV4-1 to TRBJ2-2, with TRBD1 identical over 10 bases. Germline V CDR1 and CDR2: MGHRA, YSYEKL. Trimming cost V 3 bases and J 7 bases; bases outside gene matches: 8. This CDR3 spans 16 amino acids. The CDR3 coding sequence is TGCGCCAGCAGCCATACCGGGACAGGGGCTAACGGGGAGCTGTTTTTT. Translated, it gives CASSHTGTGANGELFF.

This clonotype was seen many times. V gene TRBV12-3 or TRBV12-4 combines with J gene TRBJ2-1; D remains unclear. The CDR3 sequence is 13 residues long. The germline V and J ends were trimmed by 8 bases and 6 bases, with 14 bases remaining between them. CDR3 in DNA: TGTGCCAGCGGATCCCGAGACACCAATGAGCAGTTCTTC. It yields the protein CASGSRDTNEQFF.

The chain couples TRBV15 to TRBJ2-7; the D gene could be TRBD1 or TRBD2 (5 bases each). CDR1 and CDR2 (germline): LNHNV, YYDKDF (reference sequence). The CDR3 totals 15 residues. V was pared by 4 bases and J by 4 bases, with 17 bases between. The CDR3 here is CATSKGPGTGYEQYF. The DNA of the CDR3 is TGTGCCACCAGCAAAGGGCCAGGGACGGGGTACGAGCAGTACTTC.

The chain recombines TRBV4-2 with TRBJ2-2; TRBD1 aligns across 7 bases. The trim removed 1 base at V and 6 bases at J, leaving 5 bases unmatched. CDR1 LGHNA and CDR2 YNFKEQ come from the germline V gene. CDR3 size: 15 residues. The CDR3 loop reads CASSQGQGFSGELFF. CDR3 coding DNA: TGTGCCAGCAGCCAAGGACAGGGATTTTCCGGGGAGCTGTTTTTT.

V is TRBV5-5 and J is TRBJ2-1; 10 bases agree with TRBD2. Trimming at V came to 6 bases and at J to 3 bases, leaving 6 bases not matched to a gene. CDR1 SGHKS and CDR2 YYEKEE come from the germline V gene (reference sequence). This CDR3 comprises 15 residues. The CDR3 DNA follows: TGTGCCAGCAACCTAGCGGGAGCCGTCTACAATGAGCAGTTCTTC. Protein: CASNLAGAVYNEQFF.

This clonotype came up a few times. The chain employs TRBV19 and TRBJ2-2; D might be TRBD1 (5 bases). Germline-derived CDR1 and CDR2 are LNHDA and SQIVND (reference sequence). The CDR3 runs to 14 residues. V lost 3 bases to trimming and J lost 3 bases, with 8 bases between them. The CDR3 is CASSIKGYTGELFF. CDR3 bases: TGTGCCAGTAGTATTAAGGGGTACACCGGGGAGCTGTTTTTT.

This clonotype was seen more than once but under ten times. The V call is TRBV10-2, the J call TRBJ1-2; D unresolved. Germline V gene data show CDR1 as WSHSY and CDR2 as SAAADI. This CDR3 has 14 residues. V was pared by 2 bases and J by 3 bases, with 10 bases between. In DNA form, the CDR3 reads TGCGCCAGCAGTGAGGCCGGGATTCACTATGGCTACACCTTC. Translation: CASSEAGIHYGYTF.

This clonotype was seen only a few times. The genes are TRBV20-1 and TRBJ2-1, with D perhaps TRBD1 or TRBD2 (5 bases each). The germline V gene encodes CDR1 DFQATT and CDR2 SNEGSKA (reference sequence). The CDR3 is 18 amino acids. Trimming cost V 2 bases and J 0 bases, with 20 bases left between them. CDR3 sequence (DNA): TGCAGTGCTAGAATGCGGGTGGGGCTCTTAACCTCCTACAATGAGCAGTTCTTC. This gives the protein CSARMRVGLLTSYNEQFF.